The 9 T cell receptor beta chains in this list originate from one sample, sequenced in a study of human T cells and chemical hapten exposure. Time point noted: patch test 1, 2 weeks after DPC sensitization. Treatment defined: therapeutic diphenylcyclopropenone sensitization with weekly scalp DPC. A single record per CDR3 protein comes from TCRdb applying MiXCR to the RACE reads. The sample lists some 91,000 distinct CDR3 sequences; roughly 12% were seen once. This specimen was whole blood, taken in connection with sensitization to the hapten diphenylcyclopropenone (DPC). The receptors were gathered from a woman aged 40 to 49 with alopecia areata. Some clones in this sample may be carry-over from other donors' samples.

The chain is built from TRBV4-2 and TRBJ2-1; 13 nucleotides agree with TRBD2. There are 15 residues in the CDR3. Trimming took 4 bases from V and 9 from J; bases not matched to a gene: 6. The germline gives CDR1 LGHNA, CDR2 YNFKEQ. CDR3 bases: TGTGCCAGCAGCCCTACTAGCGGGAGGGCCTCTGAGCAGTTCTTC. It is translated as CASSPTSGRASEQFF.

V gene TRBV18 combines with J gene TRBJ2-1, with TRBD2 matching over 13 bases. This CDR3 comprises 16 residues. J gave up 8 bases and V 6 bases, and 10 bases lay outside the gene matches. CDR1 KGHSH and CDR2 LQKENI come from the germline V gene. The DNA of the CDR3 is TGTGCCAGCTCTCGGCGGACTAGCGGGAGTAATGATGAGCAGTTCTTC. This encodes CASSRRTSGSNDEQFF.

The chain joins TRBV11-2 to TRBJ2-1; TRBD2 matches 9 bases. Germline V gene data show CDR1 as SGHAT and CDR2 as FQNNGV. Trimming took 5 bases from V and 2 from J; bases not matched to a gene: 10. The CDR3 sequence is 17 residues long. The CDR3 here is CASSRTGLADTYNEQFF. In nucleotides, the CDR3 is TGTGCCAGCAGCCGGACGGGACTAGCAGATACCTACAATGAGCAGTTCTTC.

This clonotype has ten or more counts. The chain couples TRBV12-5 to TRBJ1-2; 9 bases agree with TRBD1. V dropped 5 bases and J dropped 3; count of bases not matched to a gene: 4. This CDR3 is built from 14 residues. CDR1 and CDR2 (germline): LGHNT, FRNRAP. The CDR3: CASGPRDRDYGYTF. As DNA, the CDR3 is TGTGCTAGTGGTCCCCGGGACAGGGACTATGGCTACACCTTC.

This clonotype was counted only a few times. The chain employs TRBV6-5 and TRBJ1-1; 7 nucleotides match TRBD1. The germline V gene has CDR1 MNHEY and CDR2 SVGAGI. The CDR3 loop spans 14 amino acids. The trim removed 2 bases at V and 4 bases at J, leaving 4 bases unmatched. CDR3 nucleotide sequence: TGTGCCAGCAGTTACAGGGGGCCAGGCACTGAAGCTTTCTTT. Encoded protein: CASSYRGPGTEAFF.

The chain employs TRBV7-6 and TRBJ2-1; unclear D gene. This CDR3 is built from 15 residues. Germline CDR1 is SGHVS and CDR2 is FNYEAQ. Trimming removed 3 bases from V and 0 bases from J, with 9 bases in between. As DNA, the CDR3 is TGTGCCAGCAGCTTCGACTCACTCTCCTACAATGAGCAGTTCTTC. Residues: CASSFDSLSYNEQFF.

A few counts support this clonotype. This chain joins TRBV6-5 and TRBJ2-1; 12 bases agree with TRBD2. The ends lost 8 bases at V and 2 bases at J; junction bases unmatched: 1. Germline V gene sequence: CDR1 MNHEY, CDR2 SVGAGI. The CDR3 is 14 residues long. CDR3 DNA: TGTGCCAGCTCTAGCGGGAGGGCCTACAATGAGCAGTTCTTC. Translated, it gives CASSSGRAYNEQFF.

This clonotype was seen a few times. The chain joins TRBV28 to TRBJ2-3; 13 positions agree with TRBD2. Trimming at V came to 4 bases and at J to 6 bases, leaving 7 bases not matched to a gene. There are 16 residues in the CDR3. Germline assignment: CDR1 MDHEN and CDR2 SYDVKM. Here the CDR3 DNA reads TGTGCCAGCAGTTCGCCGGGACTAGCGGGATGGGATACGCAGTATTTT. Translating it yields CASSSPGLAGWDTQYF.

This clonotype was seen a single time. This chain connects TRBV11-1 to TRBJ2-4, with TRBD1 identical over 12 bases. The CDR3 is 14 residues long. In germline, CDR1 is SGHAT, CDR2 FQDESV (reference sequence). Trimming removed 5 bases from V and 9 bases from J; junction bases left unmatched: 5. The CDR3 here is CASSPGTGGGIQYF. The CDR3 DNA reads TGTGCCAGCAGCCCGGGGACAGGGGGCGGCATTCAGTACTTC. The whole variable domain, remainder taken from reference TRBV11-1 and TRBJ2-4, is EAEVAQSPRYKITEKSQAVAFWCDPISGHATLYWYRQILGQGPELLVQFQDESVVDDSQLPKDRFSAERLKGVDSTLKIQPAELGDSAMYLCASSPGTGGGIQYFGAGTRLSVL.